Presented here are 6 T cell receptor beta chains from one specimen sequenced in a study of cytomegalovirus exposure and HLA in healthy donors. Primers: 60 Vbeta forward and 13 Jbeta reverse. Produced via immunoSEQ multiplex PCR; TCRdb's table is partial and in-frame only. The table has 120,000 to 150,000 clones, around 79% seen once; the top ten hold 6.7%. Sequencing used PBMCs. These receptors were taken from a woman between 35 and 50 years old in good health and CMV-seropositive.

The CDR3 spells CASSLLPGGITYEQYF. CDR3 sequence (DNA): TGTGCCAGCAGCTTACTGCCGGGGGGCATCACCTACGAGCAGTACTTC. J is TRBJ2-7 and V is TRBV11-2; the D gene is possibly TRBD2 (7 bases). Germline lookup yields CDR1 SGHAT and CDR2 FQNNGV. Trimming took off 2 bases at V and 2 bases at J, with 16 bases between the two ends. The CDR3 runs to 16 residues.

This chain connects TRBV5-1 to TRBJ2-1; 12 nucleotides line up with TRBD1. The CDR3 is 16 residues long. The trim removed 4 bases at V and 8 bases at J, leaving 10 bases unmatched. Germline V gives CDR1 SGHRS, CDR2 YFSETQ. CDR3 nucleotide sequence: TGCGCCAGCAGCACCCAGGGACAGGGGGCCTGGTATGAGCAGTTCTTC. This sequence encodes CASSTQGQGAWYEQFF.

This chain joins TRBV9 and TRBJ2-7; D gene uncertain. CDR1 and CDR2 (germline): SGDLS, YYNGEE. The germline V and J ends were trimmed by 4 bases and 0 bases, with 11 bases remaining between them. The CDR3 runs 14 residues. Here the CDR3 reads CASSPTTSSYEQYF. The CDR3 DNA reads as TGTGCCAGCAGCCCCACCACCAGCTCCTACGAGCAGTACTTC. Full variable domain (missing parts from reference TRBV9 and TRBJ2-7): DSGVTQTPKHLITATGQRVTLRCSPRSGDLSVYWYQQSLDQGLQFLIQYYNGEERAKGNILERFSAQQFPDLHSELNLSSLELGDSALYFCASSPTTSSYEQYFGPGTRLTVT.

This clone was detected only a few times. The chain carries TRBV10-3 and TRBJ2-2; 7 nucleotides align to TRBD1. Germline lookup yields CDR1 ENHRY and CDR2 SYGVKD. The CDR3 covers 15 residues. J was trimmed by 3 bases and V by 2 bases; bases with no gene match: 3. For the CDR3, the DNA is TGTGCCATCAGTGAGCGGCAGGGGGACACCGGGGAGCTGTTTTTT. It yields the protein CAISERQGDTGELFF.

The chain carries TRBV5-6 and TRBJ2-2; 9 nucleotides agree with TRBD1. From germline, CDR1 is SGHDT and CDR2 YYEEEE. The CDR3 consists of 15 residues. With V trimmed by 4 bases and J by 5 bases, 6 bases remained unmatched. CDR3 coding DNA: TGTGCCAGCAGCCGGACAGGGGAAAGAACCGGGGAGCTGTTTTTT. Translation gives CASSRTGERTGELFF.

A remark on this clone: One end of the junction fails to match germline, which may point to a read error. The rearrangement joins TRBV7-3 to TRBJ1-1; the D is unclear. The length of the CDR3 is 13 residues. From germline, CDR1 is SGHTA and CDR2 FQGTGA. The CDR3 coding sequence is TGTGCCAGCAGCCTGGACGGGAACTCTGAAGCTTTCTTT. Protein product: CASSLDGNSEAFF.